This T cell receptor (beta chain) is from a study of blood T cells in healthy people across ages. Study conclusions and caveats: Estimates of total diversity, which came from one million sequenced T cells, were considered to be underestimates. The percentage of naive T cells correlated strongly with TCR beta diversity.

The trim removed 1 base at V and 2 bases at J, leaving 4 bases unmatched. This CDR3 has 15 amino acids. Germline CDR1 is LNHNV and CDR2 is YYDKDF (reference sequence). With a J-beta primer mix and a sample-barcoded 5' primer, a second PCR ran about 7 to 12 cycles. Each cDNA molecule carried a tag from a template-switch adaptor that contained 12 random nucleotides. Each single sample gave us at least 3 million CDR3-containing paired-end reads. One entry per CDR3 protein, called by TCRdb with MiXCR from the 5' RACE reads. The sample contains around 800,000 distinct CDR3 sequences, around 43% of which appear only once. Regarding this clonotype: What it binds is unknown.

The receptor was derived from a man aged 60-69 years in good health. The sample taken for sequencing was blood. The chain has TRBV15 and TRBJ1-1; 7 bases agree with TRBD1. CDR3 coding DNA: TGTGCCACCAGCAGAGGCGGGACAGCCAACACTGAAGCTTTCTTT. It is translated as CATSRGGTANTEAFF. Variable domain in full (rest from reference TRBV15 and TRBJ1-1): DAMVIQNPRYQVTQFGKPVTLSCSQTLNHNVMYWYQQKSSQAPKLLFHYYDKDFNNEADTPDNFQSRRPNTSFCFLDIRSPGLGDTAMYLCATSRGGTANTEAFFGQGTRLTVV.